The TCR beta chain described here comes from a study of blood T cell repertoires in COVID-19. About the study: Italy, Spain and the United States were the sources of the convalescent and acute COVID-19 samples.

V was clipped by 3 bases and J by 0 bases, with 6 bases between them. Germline V lookup: CDR1 GTSNPN, CDR2 SVGIG (reference sequence). This CDR3 comprises 13 residues. As originally analysed: Amplified reference gene primers provided the basis for estimating nucleated cell counts. Generated by immunoSEQ multiplex PCR, the TCRdb table keeps only in-frame clones and is missing some. The V and J calls and the clone size are those of that table, but D and trimming were determined from the DNA. The data contain 200,000 or so clones, around 80% of them seen just once; the ten biggest clones take up 6.9%. This rearrangement joins TRBV30 to TRBJ2-1; D unclear. The sequencing input was peripheral blood. This receptor was identified in a human donor with acute or convalescent COVID-19. The donor label of this sample is uncertain. The CDR3 nucleotides read TGTGCCTGGAGATCTAGCTCCTACAATGAGCAGTTCTTC. It specifies CAWRSSSYNEQFF.